This T cell receptor beta chain was sequenced during a study of blood T cells in healthy people across ages. The CDR3 totals 13 residues. The V segment lost 4 bases and the J segment 3 bases; nucleotides outside the gene matches: 3. The germline CDR1 and CDR2 sequences are DFQATT and SNEGSKA (reference sequence). This clonotype appeared a few times. PCR was performed a second time for roughly 7 to 11 cycles using a sample-barcoded 5' primer and a J-beta primer mix. TCRdb fed the 5' RACE reads into MiXCR, producing one record per CDR3 protein. The sample holds some 640,000 distinct CDR3 sequences, under 30% seen once.

This TCR derives from a woman older than 75 in good health. The specimen was blood. This chain uses TRBV20-1 with TRBJ1-1, with 9 bases aligning to TRBD1. The chain's CDR3 is CSAMDRGHTEAFF. The CDR3 DNA sequence: TGCAGTGCTATGGACAGGGGTCACACTGAAGCTTTCTTT.